This is a list of T cell receptor beta chains from one sample in a study of graft-versus-host responses after intestinal transplantation. Generated by immunoSEQ multiplex PCR, the TCRdb table keeps only in-frame clones and is missing some. The sample lists 70,000 to 80,000 clones; 90% were seen once. These receptors lack a known antigen. This specimen consisted of unstimulated CD8+ T cells sorted from spleen or lymph node cells, obtained before intestinal transplant. The receptors stem from a human donor who received an intestinal transplant. CDR3s include the opening cysteine and the closing phenylalanine or tryptophan. Fields, in order: J gene, V gene, clone size, D gene, CDR3 protein, CDR3 DNA. D genes are given only for firm matches. Size values are once, few and many counts, or a class for expanded clones, and some rows have none.

J: TRBJ2-3
V: TRBV5-6
size: few
D: TRBD1
CDR3: CASSLWGQGDTDTQYF
DNA: TGTGCCAGCAGCTTGTGGGGACAGGGGGACACAGATACGCAGTATTTT

J: TRBJ2-1
V: TRBV2
size: once
D: -
CDR3: CAGPRGSGTHNEQFF
DNA: TGTGCCGGGCCCCGGGGGAGCGGAACCCACAATGAGCAGTTCTTC

J: TRBJ2-2
V: TRBV4-1
size: -
D: TRBD2
CDR3: CASSQDLTSGGAGTGELFF
DNA: TGCGCCAGCAGCCAAGATCTGACTAGCGGGGGGGCCGGCACCGGGGAGCTGTTTTTT

J: TRBJ2-3
V: TRBV7-2
size: -
D: -
CDR3: CASSLAVQVHSTDTQYF
DNA: TGTGCCAGCAGCTTAGCGGTCCAGGTGCATAGCACAGATACGCAGTATTTT

J: TRBJ2-7
V: TRBV7-9
size: -
D: -
CDR3: CASSPFLAVYEQYF
DNA: TGTGCCAGCAGCCCGTTCTTAGCAGTCTACGAGCAGTACTTC

J: TRBJ1-2
V: TRBV6-5
size: -
D: -
CDR3: CASSYLLGGGYTF
DNA: TGTGCCAGCAGTTACTTATTGGGGGGTGGCTACACCTTC

J: TRBJ2-7
V: TRBV7-6
size: -
D: TRBD1
CDR3: CASSSTGTGGLEQYF
DNA: TGTGCCAGCAGCTCGACCGGGACAGGGGGATTGGAGCAGTACTTC

J: TRBJ2-7
V: TRBV27
size: -
D: -
CDR3: CASTKALGYEQYF
DNA: TGTGCCAGCACAAAAGCCCTCGGCTACGAGCAGTACTTC

J: TRBJ1-1
V: TRBV10-2
size: -
D: -
CDR3: CASSAAPRGGTEAFF
DNA: TGCGCCAGCAGTGCAGCCCCAAGGGGAGGGACTGAAGCTTTCTTT

J: TRBJ1-5
V: TRBV27
size: once
D: TRBD1
CDR3: CASSPDRSQPQHF
DNA: TGTGCCAGCAGTCCGGACAGGAGTCAGCCCCAGCATTTT

J: TRBJ1-1
V: TRBV20-1
size: -
D: -
CDR3: CSASQGTEAFF
DNA: TGCAGTGCTAGCCAGGGCACTGAAGCTTTCTTT

J: TRBJ2-3
V: TRBV9
size: -
D: TRBD1
CDR3: CASSVGQGTTDTQYF
DNA: TGTGCCAGCAGCGTGGGACAGGGTACCACAGATACGCAGTATTTT

J: TRBJ1-2
V: TRBV13
size: -
D: -
CDR3: CASTGMWANYGYTF
DNA: TGTGCCAGCACAGGGATGTGGGCTAACTATGGCTACACCTTC

J: TRBJ2-5
V: TRBV25-1
size: -
D: -
CDR3: CASSVGETQYF
DNA: TGTGCCAGCAGTGTCGGGGAGACCCAGTACTTC

J: TRBJ2-7
V: TRBV4-1
size: -
D: TRBD2
CDR3: CASSQTSGGSYEQYF
DNA: TGCGCCAGCAGCCAAACTAGCGGGGGGAGCTACGAGCAGTACTTC

J: TRBJ2-5
V: TRBV7-2
size: -
D: TRBD2
CDR3: CASSSRPLSGGAGGETQYF
DNA: TGTGCCAGCAGCTCAAGACCTCTTAGCGGGGGGGCCGGCGGGGAGACCCAGTACTTC

J: TRBJ2-2
V: TRBV7-8
size: -
D: -
CDR3: CASSSPGQSNTGELFF
DNA: TGTGCCAGCAGCTCGCCTGGACAGTCAAACACCGGGGAGCTGTTTTTT

J: TRBJ2-7
V: TRBV27
size: once
D: TRBD2
CDR3: CASSLTSGGPYEQYF
DNA: TGTGCCAGCAGTTTAACTTCGGGGGGACCTTACGAGCAGTACTTC

J: TRBJ2-7
V: TRBV6-5
size: -
D: TRBD1
CDR3: CASSYQGVPHEQYF
DNA: TGTGCCAGCAGTTATCAGGGGGTTCCCCACGAGCAGTACTTC

J: TRBJ1-6
V: TRBV7-9
size: -
D: TRBD1
CDR3: CASSLFGSTGGSPLHF
DNA: TGTGCCAGCAGCTTATTTGGATCGACAGGGGGTTCACCCCTCCACTTT

J: TRBJ2-7
V: TRBV12-5
size: -
D: -
CDR3: CASGPPTAFYEQYF
DNA: TGTGCTAGTGGTCCTCCGACAGCGTTCTACGAGCAGTACTTC

J: TRBJ2-5
V: TRBV5-3
size: -
D: TRBD2
CDR3: CARSRGLAANQETQYF
DNA: TGTGCCAGAAGTAGGGGACTAGCGGCGAACCAAGAGACCCAGTACTTC

J: TRBJ1-5
V: TRBV5-6
size: few
D: -
CDR3: CASSWGQGNQPQHF
DNA: TGTGCCAGCAGCTGGGGGCAGGGGAATCAGCCCCAGCATTTT

J: TRBJ1-2
V: TRBV9
size: -
D: -
CDR3: CASSVEGGGYTF
DNA: TGTGCCAGCAGCGTAGAGGGGGGGGGCTACACCTTC

J: TRBJ1-2
V: TRBV19
size: -
D: TRBD1
CDR3: CASNGGQASYGYTF
DNA: TGTGCCAGTAACGGGGGACAGGCGAGCTATGGCTACACCTTC

J: TRBJ2-7
V: TRBV29-1
size: -
D: -
CDR3: CSVLDRNYEQYF
DNA: TGCAGCGTCCTTGACAGAAACTACGAGCAGTACTTC

J: TRBJ2-5
V: TRBV9
size: -
D: TRBD1
CDR3: CASSPWGQQETQYF
DNA: TGTGCCAGCAGCCCATGGGGACAGCAAGAGACCCAGTACTTC

J: TRBJ2-7
V: TRBV10-2
size: few
D: TRBD2
CDR3: CASRAGRDYYEQYF
DNA: TGCGCCAGCAGGGCAGGGAGGGACTACTACGAGCAGTACTTC

J: TRBJ2-4
V: TRBV19
size: once
D: TRBD1
CDR3: CASSPRPRDSGNIQYF
DNA: TGTGCCAGTAGCCCAAGGCCCCGGGACAGCGGAAACATTCAGTACTTC

J: TRBJ1-2
V: TRBV4-2
size: -
D: -
CDR3: CASSQDRAGIEGYTF
DNA: TGTGCCAGCAGCCAAGATCGGGCCGGGATCGAGGGCTACACCTTC

J: TRBJ1-1
V: TRBV19
size: -
D: -
CDR3: CASSIFGEDTEAFF
DNA: TGTGCCAGTAGTATCTTTGGAGAGGACACTGAAGCTTTCTTT

J: TRBJ2-3
V: TRBV2
size: -
D: TRBD1
CDR3: CASTGGPTDTQYF
DNA: TGTGCCAGCACAGGGGGACCCACAGATACGCAGTATTTT

J: TRBJ2-3
V: TRBV4-1
size: -
D: -
CDR3: CASSESRGDTQYF
DNA: TGCGCCAGCAGCGAAAGCCGGGGAGATACGCAGTATTTT

J: TRBJ1-5
V: TRBV9
size: -
D: TRBD1
CDR3: CASSIGQGGQPQHF
DNA: TGTGCCAGCAGCATCGGACAGGGGGGTCAGCCCCAGCATTTT

J: TRBJ1-2
V: TRBV5-1
size: few
D: TRBD1
CDR3: CASSLYSKGTGSGYTF
DNA: TGCGCCAGCAGCTTGTACTCCAAGGGGACAGGGTCTGGCTACACCTTC

J: TRBJ1-2
V: TRBV19
size: -
D: -
CDR3: CASTGTDYGYTF
DNA: TGTGCCAGTACTGGAACAGATTATGGCTACACCTTC

J: TRBJ1-2
V: TRBV19
size: -
D: TRBD1
CDR3: CASRRDREANYGYTF
DNA: TGTGCCAGCCGGAGAGACAGGGAAGCTAACTATGGCTACACCTTC

J: TRBJ2-1
V: TRBV2
size: -
D: TRBD1
CDR3: CARGGQGYYNEQFF
DNA: TGTGCGAGGGGTGGACAGGGATACTACAATGAGCAGTTCTTC

J: TRBJ1-5
V: TRBV25-1
size: -
D: -
CDR3: CASSDGNTRNQPQHF
DNA: TGTGCCAGCAGTGATGGCAACACCCGAAATCAGCCCCAGCATTTT

J: TRBJ1-6
V: TRBV28
size: once
D: -
CDR3: CASADSPSPLHF
DNA: TGTGCCAGCGCGGACAGTCCATCACCCCTCCACTTT

J: TRBJ1-1
V: TRBV7-6
size: -
D: -
CDR3: CASSPSSGEAFF
DNA: TGTGCCAGCAGCCCATCCTCGGGGGAGGCTTTCTTT

J: TRBJ1-6
V: TRBV7-2
size: -
D: TRBD1
CDR3: CASTPGQEGSPLHF
DNA: TGTGCCAGCACCCCGGGACAGGAGGGTTCACCCCTCCACTTT

J: TRBJ2-1
V: TRBV9
size: -
D: TRBD2
CDR3: CASSVAGGGDEQFF
DNA: TGTGCCAGCAGCGTAGCGGGGGGAGGGGATGAGCAGTTCTTC

J: TRBJ2-7
V: TRBV4-1
size: -
D: TRBD2
CDR3: CASSQPPGGDSYEQYF
DNA: TGCGCCAGCAGCCAACCGCCGGGGGGGGACTCCTACGAGCAGTACTTC

J: TRBJ2-3
V: TRBV15
size: once
D: -
CDR3: CATSRETTATDTQYF
DNA: TGTGCCACCAGCAGAGAAACTACCGCCACAGATACGCAGTATTTT

J: TRBJ1-2
V: TRBV10-3
size: -
D: -
CDR3: CAISDYGPNYGYTF
DNA: TGTGCCATCAGTGATTACGGTCCTAACTATGGCTACACCTTC